Sequencing of this TCR beta chain was carried out in a study of T-cell reconstitution after alpha-beta-depleted transplantation in children. Whole-study findings and limits: Roughly two months post-transplant, alpha-beta T cells reportedly originated from several hundred graft clones that had expanded. In some patients, recipient T cells and intrathymic progenitors surviving conditioning explained high day-60 diversity. When one year had passed after transplant, most T-cell counts and diversity came from newly produced T cells.

There are a few counts of this clonotype. Its antigen is unidentified. CDR1 and CDR2 (germline): SQVTM, ANQGSEA. This CDR3 is built from 12 residues. Trimming removed 7 bases from V and 5 bases from J, with 14 bases in between. This sample's TCRbeta library carried unique molecular identifier barcodes. Via MiXCR, TCRdb re-called the PCR reads, giving one row per CDR3 protein. The sample yields about a million distinct CDR3 sequences, 25% to 35% seen once. This TCR derives from a boy in the first two years of life who had a stem cell transplant for SCID, so the T cells may come from the graft donor. This chain connects TRBV29-1 to TRBJ1-1; D ambiguous. This specimen consisted of PBMCs, mostly from graft donor cells, obtained 360 days after TCRalphabeta/CD19-depleted stem cell transplant. The DNA of the CDR3 is TGCAGCGCCTCGGGAGGCTGGACTGAAGCTTTCTTT. Its protein is CSASGGWTEAFF.